This T cell receptor beta chain was sequenced for a study of cytomegalovirus exposure and HLA in healthy donors. Study overall: Genotyping of roughly 400 donors showed that 80% to 85% belonged to the Caucasian-associated ancestry cluster.

This CDR3 is 15 amino acids long. The V gene end was trimmed by 6 bases and the J gene end by 0 bases; junction bases not matched to a gene: 10. Germline CDR1 SQVTM, CDR2 ANQGSEA. About this clone itself: Antigen: not known.

A multiplex PCR was run with 60 Vbeta primers and 13 Jbeta primers. Original processing methods: An analysis performed later counted 73 million or so unique TCR beta chains (around 9.9 million of them shared). This table comes from immunoSEQ multiplex PCR, and its TCRdb copy is limited to in-frame clones, with some not included. V and J calls and clone size are those listed in that table; D and trimming were worked out from the DNA. The sample contains some 90,000 clones, 76% of which appear only once. As for the donors, each was a healthy bone marrow donor. Study-wide results and limits: In a later analysis, DRB1 alleles had the most associated TCRs; HLA-C alleles the fewest.

This sequence was found in a middle-aged man in good health and CMV-seronegative. The chain joins TRBV29-1 to TRBJ2-7; 8 bases map to TRBD1. Input material: PBMCs. In DNA form, the CDR3 reads TGCAGCGTACAGGGGGACCGCTACCCCTCCTACGAGCAGTACTTC. Protein product: CSVQGDRYPSYEQYF.